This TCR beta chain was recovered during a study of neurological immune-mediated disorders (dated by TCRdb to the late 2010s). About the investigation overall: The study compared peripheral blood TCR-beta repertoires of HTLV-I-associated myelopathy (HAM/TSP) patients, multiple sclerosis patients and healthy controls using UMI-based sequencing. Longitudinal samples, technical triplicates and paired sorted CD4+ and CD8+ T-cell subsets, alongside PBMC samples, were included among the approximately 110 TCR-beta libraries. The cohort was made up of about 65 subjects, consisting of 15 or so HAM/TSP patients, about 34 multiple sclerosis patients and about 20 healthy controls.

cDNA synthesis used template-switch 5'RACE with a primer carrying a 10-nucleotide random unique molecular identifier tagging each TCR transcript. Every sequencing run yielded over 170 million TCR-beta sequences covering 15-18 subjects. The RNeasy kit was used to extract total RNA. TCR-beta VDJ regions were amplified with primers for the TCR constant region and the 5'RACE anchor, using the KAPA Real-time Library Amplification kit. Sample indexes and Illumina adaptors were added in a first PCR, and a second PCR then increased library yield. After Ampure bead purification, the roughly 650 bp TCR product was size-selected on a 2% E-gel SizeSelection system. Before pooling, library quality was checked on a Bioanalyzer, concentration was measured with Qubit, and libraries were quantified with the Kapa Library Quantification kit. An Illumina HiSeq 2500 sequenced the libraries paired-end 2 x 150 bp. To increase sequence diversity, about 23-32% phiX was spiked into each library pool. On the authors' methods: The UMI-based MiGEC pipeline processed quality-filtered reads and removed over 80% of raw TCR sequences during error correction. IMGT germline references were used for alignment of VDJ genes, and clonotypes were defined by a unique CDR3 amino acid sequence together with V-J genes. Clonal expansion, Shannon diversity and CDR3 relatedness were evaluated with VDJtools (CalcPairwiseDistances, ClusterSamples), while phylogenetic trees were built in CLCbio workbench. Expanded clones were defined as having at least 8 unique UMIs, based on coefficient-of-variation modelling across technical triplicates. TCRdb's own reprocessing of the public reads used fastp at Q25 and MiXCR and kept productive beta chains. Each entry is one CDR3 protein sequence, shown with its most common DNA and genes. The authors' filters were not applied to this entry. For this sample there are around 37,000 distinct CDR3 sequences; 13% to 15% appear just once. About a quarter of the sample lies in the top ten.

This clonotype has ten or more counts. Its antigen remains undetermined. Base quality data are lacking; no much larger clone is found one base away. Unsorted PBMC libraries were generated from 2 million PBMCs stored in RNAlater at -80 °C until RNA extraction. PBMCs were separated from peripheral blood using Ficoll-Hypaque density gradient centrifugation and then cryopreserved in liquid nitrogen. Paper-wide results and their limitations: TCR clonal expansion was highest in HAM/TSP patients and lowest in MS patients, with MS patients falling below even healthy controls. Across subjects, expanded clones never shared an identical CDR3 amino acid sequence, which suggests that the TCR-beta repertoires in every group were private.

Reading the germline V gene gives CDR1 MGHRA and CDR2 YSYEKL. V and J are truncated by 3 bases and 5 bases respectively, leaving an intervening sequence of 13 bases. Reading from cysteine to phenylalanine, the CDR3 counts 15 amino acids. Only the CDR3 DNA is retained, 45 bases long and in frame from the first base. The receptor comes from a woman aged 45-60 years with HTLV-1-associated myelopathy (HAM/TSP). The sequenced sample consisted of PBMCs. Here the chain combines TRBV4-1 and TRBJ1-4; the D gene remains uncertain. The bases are TGCGCCAGCAGCCAGGCAGGCATTTTGAATGAAAAACTGTTTTTT. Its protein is CASSQAGILNEKLFF.